Each of the 6 T cell receptor beta chains below was sequenced from the same sample in a study of T cell repertoires in cytomegalovirus infection (dated by TCRdb to between 2018 and 2020). No antigens are known for them. Interpreted using the paper, the treatment or condition label stands for: in vitro stimulation with specific CMV peptide epitopes to enrich CMV-specific T cells. TCRdb records Illumina HiSeq 1500 as the sequencer. TCRdb handled the public reads itself, with Q25 trimming in fastp and clone calling in MiXCR, and kept productive beta chains. Records with the same CDR3 protein are collapsed into one entry carrying the most frequent genes and DNA. This sample gives about 920,000 distinct CDR3 sequences in total; 31% of them show up just once. The ten largest clones capture more than 12% of the sample. This sample comprised cultured CD8+ T cells from PBMCs, obtained from culture after CMV antigen stimulation. All receptors come from a human donor in good health (CMV status not recorded). Some clones in this sample may be carry-over from other donors' samples.

This clonotype was detected a few times. The V and J genes are TRBV6-5 and TRBJ1-6; 8 bases align to TRBD1. The V and J ends lost 0 bases and 7 bases, in that order; junction bases with no gene match: 8. CDR1 MNHEY and CDR2 SVGAGI come from the germline V gene. This CDR3 is 17 amino acids long. Here the CDR3 DNA reads TGTGCCAGCAGTTACTCAGGACAGGGCCCTAAAAATTCACCCCTCCACTTT. This codes for CASSYSGQGPKNSPLHF.

This clonotype has more than one count but fewer than ten. The chain employs TRBV7-6 and TRBJ1-1; tentative D call: TRBD1 (6 bases). CDR3 size: 23 residues. V shed 1 base and J shed 0 bases, with 33 bases lying between them. Per the germline V gene, CDR1 is SGHVS and CDR2 is FNYEAQ. CDR3 region: CASSLEGVGVGWRPKDMNTEAFF. CDR3 in DNA: TGTGCCAGCAGCTTAGAGGGGGTGGGGGTAGGGTGGCGACCTAAGGACATGAACACTGAAGCTTTCTTT.

This clonotype has only a few counts. The chain recombines TRBV4-1 with TRBJ1-2, with D possibly being TRBD1 (5 bases). CDR3 length: 15 residues. CDR1 and CDR2 (germline): MGHRA, YSYEKL. Trimming took off 2 bases at V and 4 bases at J, with 14 bases between the two ends. CDR3 sequence reads: CASSQSRGTVYGYTF. The CDR3 nucleotides are TGCGCCAGCAGCCAAAGCCGTGGGACCGTCTATGGCTACACCTTC.

This clonotype has only a few counts. This chain uses TRBV7-9 with TRBJ1-2, with 8 nucleotides matching TRBD1. The CDR3 is 16 amino acids. Germline trimming cut 1 base from V and 3 bases from J; bases unmatched to any gene: 7. Germline V lookup: CDR1 SEHNR, CDR2 FQNEAQ (reference sequence). The CDR3 DNA reads as TGTGCCAGCAGCTTAGAGACAGGGGTTTGGGACTATGGCTACACCTTC. It specifies CASSLETGVWDYGYTF.

V usage is TRBV27 and J usage is TRBJ1-3; unclear D gene. This CDR3 has 18 amino acids. Germline lookup yields CDR1 MNHEY and CDR2 SMNVEV (reference sequence). V lost 6 bases to trimming and J lost 2 bases, with 23 bases between them. The CDR3 protein is CASSRSAVPLETGNTIYF. In DNA form, the CDR3 reads TGTGCCAGCAGCCGATCCGCCGTGCCATTGGAAACTGGAAACACCATATATTTT.

This clonotype was counted many times. V is TRBV7-6 and J is TRBJ1-1, with D unresolved. The length of the CDR3 is 16 residues. Germline CDR1 and CDR2: SGHVS and FNYEAQ. Trimming removed 1 base from V and 10 bases from J, with 22 bases in between. The CDR3 here is CASSLDPHRGPERAFF. The CDR3 nucleotides read TGTGCCAGCAGCTTAGATCCCCACCGGGGTCCGGAGAGAGCTTTCTTT.